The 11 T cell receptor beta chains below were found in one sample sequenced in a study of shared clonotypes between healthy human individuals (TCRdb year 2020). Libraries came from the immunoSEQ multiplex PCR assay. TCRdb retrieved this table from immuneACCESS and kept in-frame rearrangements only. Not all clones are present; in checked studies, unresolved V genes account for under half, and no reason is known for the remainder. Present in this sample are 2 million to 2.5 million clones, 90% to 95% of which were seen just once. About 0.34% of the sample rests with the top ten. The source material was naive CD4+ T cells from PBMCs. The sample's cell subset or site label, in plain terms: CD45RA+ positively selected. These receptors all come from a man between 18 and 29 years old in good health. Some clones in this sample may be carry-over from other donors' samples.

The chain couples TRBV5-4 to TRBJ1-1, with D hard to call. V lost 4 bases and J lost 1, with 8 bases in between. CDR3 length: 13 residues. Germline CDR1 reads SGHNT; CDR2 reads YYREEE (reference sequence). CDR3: CASSRGGNTEAFF. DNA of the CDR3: TGTGCCAGCAGCCGGGGAGGGAACACTGAAGCTTTCTTT.

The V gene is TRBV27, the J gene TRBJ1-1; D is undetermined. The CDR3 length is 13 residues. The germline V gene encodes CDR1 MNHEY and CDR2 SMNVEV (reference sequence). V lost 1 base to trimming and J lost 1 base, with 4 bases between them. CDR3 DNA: TGTGCCAGCAGTTTATACCCGAACACTGAAGCTTTCTTT. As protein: CASSLYPNTEAFF.

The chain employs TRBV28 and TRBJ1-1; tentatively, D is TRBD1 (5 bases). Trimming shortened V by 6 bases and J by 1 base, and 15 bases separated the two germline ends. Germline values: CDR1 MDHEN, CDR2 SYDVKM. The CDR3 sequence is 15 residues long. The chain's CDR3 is CASRVREVGNTEAFF. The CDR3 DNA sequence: TGTGCCAGCAGGGTCAGGGAGGTAGGGAACACTGAAGCTTTCTTT.

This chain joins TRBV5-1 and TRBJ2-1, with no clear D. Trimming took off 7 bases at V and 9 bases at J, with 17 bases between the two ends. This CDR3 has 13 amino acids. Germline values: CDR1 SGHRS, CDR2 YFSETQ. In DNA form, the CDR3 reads TGCGCCAGCGGGCCAGAGGATCCCCCTGAGCAGTTCTTC. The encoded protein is CASGPEDPPEQFF.

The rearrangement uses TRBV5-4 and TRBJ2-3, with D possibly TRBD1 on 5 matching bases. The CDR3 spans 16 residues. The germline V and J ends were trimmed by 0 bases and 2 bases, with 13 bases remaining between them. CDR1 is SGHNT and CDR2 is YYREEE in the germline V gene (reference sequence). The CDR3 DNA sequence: TGTGCCAGCAGCTTGGGACAGAATTATTACACAGATACGCAGTATTTT. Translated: CASSLGQNYYTDTQYF. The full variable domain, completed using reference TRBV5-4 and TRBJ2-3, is ETGVTQSPTHLIKTRGQQVTLRCSSQSGHNTVSWYQQALGQGPQFIFQYYREEENGRGNFPPRFSGLQFPNYSSELNVNALELDDSALYLCASSLGQNYYTDTQYFGPGTRLTVL.

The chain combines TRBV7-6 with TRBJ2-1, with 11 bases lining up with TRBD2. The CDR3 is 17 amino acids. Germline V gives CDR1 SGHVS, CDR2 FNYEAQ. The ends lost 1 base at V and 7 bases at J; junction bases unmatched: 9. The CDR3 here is CASSLEPLAGGLNEQFF. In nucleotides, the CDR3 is TGTGCCAGCAGCTTAGAGCCCCTAGCGGGAGGTTTGAATGAGCAGTTCTTC.

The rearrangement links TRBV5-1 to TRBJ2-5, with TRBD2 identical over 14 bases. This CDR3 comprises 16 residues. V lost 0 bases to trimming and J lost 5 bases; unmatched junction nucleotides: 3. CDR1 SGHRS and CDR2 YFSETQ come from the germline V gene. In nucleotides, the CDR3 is TGCGCCAGCAGCTTGGGGGGACTAGCGGGAGTGGAGACCCAGTACTTC. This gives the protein CASSLGGLAGVETQYF.

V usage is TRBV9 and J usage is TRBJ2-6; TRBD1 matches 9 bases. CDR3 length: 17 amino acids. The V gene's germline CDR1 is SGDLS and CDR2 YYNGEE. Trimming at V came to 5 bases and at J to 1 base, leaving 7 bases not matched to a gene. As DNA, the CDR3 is TGTGCCAGCAGTGAGGGACAGGGATTTTCTGGGGCCAACGTCCTGACTTTC. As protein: CASSEGQGFSGANVLTF.

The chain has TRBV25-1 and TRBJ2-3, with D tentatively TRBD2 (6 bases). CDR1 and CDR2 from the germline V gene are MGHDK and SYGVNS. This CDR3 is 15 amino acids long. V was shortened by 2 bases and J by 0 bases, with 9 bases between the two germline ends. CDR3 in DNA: TGTGCCAGCAGTGAAGCGGGAAGAAGCACAGATACGCAGTATTTT. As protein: CASSEAGRSTDTQYF.

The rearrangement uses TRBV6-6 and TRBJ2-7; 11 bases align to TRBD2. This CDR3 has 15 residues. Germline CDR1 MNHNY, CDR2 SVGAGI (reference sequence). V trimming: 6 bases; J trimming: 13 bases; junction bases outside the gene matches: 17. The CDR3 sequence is CASSPPRSSGRTYYF. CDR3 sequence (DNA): TGTGCCAGCAGCCCCCCGCGGTCTAGCGGGAGGACCTATTACTTC.

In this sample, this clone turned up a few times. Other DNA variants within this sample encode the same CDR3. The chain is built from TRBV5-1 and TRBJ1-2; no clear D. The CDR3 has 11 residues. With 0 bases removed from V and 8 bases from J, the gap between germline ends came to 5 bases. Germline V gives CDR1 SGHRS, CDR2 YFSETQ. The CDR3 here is CASSLDAGYTF. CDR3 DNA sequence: TGCGCCAGCAGCTTGGACGCGGGCTACACCTTC.